These T cell receptor beta chains were read from a single sample in a study of molecular identifiers for immune sequencing clone quantification. TCRdb reprocessed the PCR reads with MiXCR, giving one entry per CDR3 protein. Here the sample spans about 630,000 distinct CDR3 sequences, about 25% being singletons. Specimen: naive CD8+ T cells from blood, with Jurkat cell RNA spiked in. These receptors all come from a human donor in good health. Some libraries in this study had Jurkat cell RNA spiked in. Both conserved end residues are part of each CDR3. Each record gives: V gene, clone size, D gene, J gene, CDR3 DNA, CDR3 protein. The D gene is left open where the match is weak. Expanded clones are given a class, and other clones once, few, many or no size at all.

v_gene: TRBV27; abundance: many; d_gene: TRBD2; j_gene: TRBJ2-7; CDR3nt: TGTGCCAGCAGTTTCCTAGCGGTGTCCTACGAGCAGTACTTC; CDR3aa: CASSFLAVSYEQYF
v_gene: TRBV6-1; abundance: -; d_gene: -; j_gene: TRBJ2-5; CDR3nt: TGTGCCAGCAGTGGAAAAGAGCCACGACTCCAAGAGACCCAGTACTTC; CDR3aa: CASSGKEPRLQETQYF
v_gene: TRBV15; abundance: -; d_gene: -; j_gene: TRBJ1-4; CDR3nt: TGTGCCACCAGCAGGCACGTGCAAGGACAGTTTCGAGTTGCAACTAATGAAAAACTGTTTTTT; CDR3aa: CATSRHVQGQFRVATNEKLFF
v_gene: TRBV19; abundance: few; d_gene: TRBD1; j_gene: TRBJ2-7; CDR3nt: TGTGCCAGTAGTATTGGCTTACAGGGGGCGCGTGAGCAGTACTTC; CDR3aa: CASSIGLQGAREQYF
v_gene: TRBV30; abundance: many; d_gene: TRBD1; j_gene: TRBJ2-7; CDR3nt: TGTGCCTCCAAGACAGGGCCCTACGAGCAGTACTTC; CDR3aa: CASKTGPYEQYF
v_gene: TRBV6-2/TRBV6-3; abundance: -; d_gene: -; j_gene: TRBJ2-5; CDR3nt: TGTGCCAGCAGTGCCGCGGTAAGGCAAGAGGCCCAGTACTTC; CDR3aa: CASSAAVRQEAQYF
v_gene: TRBV30; abundance: -; d_gene: -; j_gene: TRBJ1-1; CDR3nt: TGTGCCTGGATCCGTAGGAACACTGAAGCTTTCTTT; CDR3aa: CAWIRRNTEAFF
v_gene: TRBV5-6; abundance: few; d_gene: -; j_gene: TRBJ2-7; CDR3nt: TGTGCCAGCAGCCCAGCTTTCGAGGTTCGTGCGCAGTACTTC; CDR3aa: CASSPAFEVRAQYF
v_gene: TRBV4-1; abundance: -; d_gene: -; j_gene: TRBJ2-7; CDR3nt: TGCGCCAGCAGCCAGAGACAGGGAGGCTCCTACGAGCAGCACTTC; CDR3aa: CASSQRQGGSYEQHF
v_gene: TRBV11-2; abundance: many; d_gene: -; j_gene: TRBJ2-7; CDR3nt: TGTGCCAGCAGAGTAGAACAGGGATACTACGAGCAGTACTTC; CDR3aa: CASRVEQGYYEQYF
v_gene: TRBV9; abundance: few; d_gene: TRBD2; j_gene: TRBJ2-3; CDR3nt: TGTGCCAGCAGCGTAGCTAGCGGGGGGGCATACACAGATACGCAGTATTTT; CDR3aa: CASSVASGGAYTDTQYF
v_gene: TRBV5-6; abundance: many; d_gene: -; j_gene: TRBJ2-7; CDR3nt: TGTGCCAGCAGCTTGGCCGTAAGAGACGGCGGCTACGAGCAGTACTTC; CDR3aa: CASSLAVRDGGYEQYF
v_gene: TRBV7-9; abundance: -; d_gene: -; j_gene: TRBJ2-5; CDR3nt: TGTGCCAGCAGCTTAGCGGCGACAGGCGAGGAGACCCAGTACTTC; CDR3aa: CASSLAATGEETQYF
v_gene: TRBV5-6; abundance: -; d_gene: TRBD2; j_gene: TRBJ2-7; CDR3nt: TGTGCCAGCAGCTTTAGCGGGGGGGCAGTATGGGAGCAGTACTTC; CDR3aa: CASSFSGGAVWEQYF
v_gene: TRBV14; abundance: few; d_gene: -; j_gene: TRBJ1-4; CDR3nt: TGTGCCAGCAGCCAGATATTCCACCCGGACGGTTTGTATTCCAATGAAAAACTGTTTTTT; CDR3aa: CASSQIFHPDGLYSNEKLFF
v_gene: TRBV19; abundance: -; d_gene: TRBD2; j_gene: TRBJ2-7; CDR3nt: TGTGCCTGTAGTATGGGACTAGCGGCCACCTACGAGCAGTACTTC; CDR3aa: CACSMGLAATYEQYF
v_gene: TRBV4-1; abundance: many; d_gene: -; j_gene: TRBJ1-1; CDR3nt: TGCGCCAGCAGCCAAGATGGTGAAGCTTTCTTT; CDR3aa: CASSQDGEAFF
v_gene: TRBV11-2; abundance: -; d_gene: TRBD2; j_gene: TRBJ2-3; CDR3nt: TGTGCCAGCAGCTTTAATAGCGGGGGGCCTCGGGATACGCAGTATTTT; CDR3aa: CASSFNSGGPRDTQYF
v_gene: TRBV16; abundance: many; d_gene: TRBD1; j_gene: TRBJ2-7; CDR3nt: TGTGCCAGCAGCTTCCGGGACAGGGGCCTTGAGCAGTACTTC; CDR3aa: CASSFRDRGLEQYF
v_gene: TRBV4-1; abundance: -; d_gene: -; j_gene: TRBJ2-3; CDR3nt: TGCGCCGGCAGCCAAGATGGGTTAAGGGGTACAGATACGCAGTATTTT; CDR3aa: CAGSQDGLRGTDTQYF
v_gene: TRBV27; abundance: -; d_gene: -; j_gene: TRBJ1-6; CDR3nt: TGTGCCAGCAGTGAAATGGGGGTCCAAGGAAATAATTCACCCCTCCACTTT; CDR3aa: CASSEMGVQGNNSPLHF
v_gene: TRBV12-3/TRBV12-4; abundance: many; d_gene: -; j_gene: TRBJ1-5; CDR3nt: TGTGCCAGCAGCCTTACATCGAATCAGCCCCAGCATTTT; CDR3aa: CASSLTSNQPQHF